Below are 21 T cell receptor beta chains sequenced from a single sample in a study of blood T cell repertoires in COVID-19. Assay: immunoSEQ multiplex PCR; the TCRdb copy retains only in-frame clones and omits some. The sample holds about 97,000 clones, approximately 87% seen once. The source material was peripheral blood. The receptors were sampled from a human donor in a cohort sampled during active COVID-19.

In nucleotides, the CDR3 is TGTGCCAGCAGTTTTGCAGCTCAGGGGTACTCTGGAAACACCATATATTTT. It translates to CASSFAAQGYSGNTIYF. V gene TRBV5-6 combines with J gene TRBJ1-3, with D possibly matching TRBD1 (6 bases). Trimming shortened V by 5 bases and J by 0 bases, and 18 bases separated the two germline ends. Germline V gene lookup returns CDR1 SGHDT and CDR2 YYEEEE. There are 17 residues in the CDR3. The full variable domain, with the rest looked up from reference TRBV5-6 and TRBJ1-3, is DAGVTQSPTHLIKTRGQQVTLRCSPKSGHDTVSWYQQALGQGPQFIFQYYEEEERQRGNFPDRFSGHQFPNYSSELNVNALLLGDSALYLCASSFAAQGYSGNTIYFGEGSWLTVV.

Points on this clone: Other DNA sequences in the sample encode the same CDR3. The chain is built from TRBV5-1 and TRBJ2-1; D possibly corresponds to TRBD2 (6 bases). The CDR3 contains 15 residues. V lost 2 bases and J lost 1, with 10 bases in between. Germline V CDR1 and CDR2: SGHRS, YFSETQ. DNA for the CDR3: TGCGCCAGCAGCTTCCGAGCGGGTTCCTACAATGAGCAGTTCTTC. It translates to CASSFRAGSYNEQFF.

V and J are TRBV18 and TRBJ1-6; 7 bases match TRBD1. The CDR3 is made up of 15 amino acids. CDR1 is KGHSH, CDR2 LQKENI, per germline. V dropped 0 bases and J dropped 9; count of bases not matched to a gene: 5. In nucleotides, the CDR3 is TGTGCCAGCTCACCACCGGGACAGCTCGGTTCACCCCTCCACTTT. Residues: CASSPPGQLGSPLHF.

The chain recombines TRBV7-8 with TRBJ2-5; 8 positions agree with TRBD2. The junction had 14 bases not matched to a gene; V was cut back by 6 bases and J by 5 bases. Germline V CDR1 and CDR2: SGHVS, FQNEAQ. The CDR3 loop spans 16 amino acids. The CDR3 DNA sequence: TGTGCCAGCAGTCAAACCGGGACTAGGGCCCTCGAGACCCAGTACTTC. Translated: CASSQTGTRALETQYF.

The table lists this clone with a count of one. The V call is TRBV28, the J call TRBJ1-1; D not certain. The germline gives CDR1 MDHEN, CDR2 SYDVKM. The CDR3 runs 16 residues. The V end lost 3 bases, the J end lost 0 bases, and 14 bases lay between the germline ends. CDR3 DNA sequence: TGTGCCAGCAGTTTCACATACGCGGGCATGAACACTGAAGCTTTCTTT. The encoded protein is CASSFTYAGMNTEAFF.

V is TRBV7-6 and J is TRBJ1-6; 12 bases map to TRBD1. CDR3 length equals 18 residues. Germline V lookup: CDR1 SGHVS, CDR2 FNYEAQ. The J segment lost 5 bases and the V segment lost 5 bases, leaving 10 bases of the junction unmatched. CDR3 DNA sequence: TGTGCCAGCAGCCGCGGGACAGGGGGCTCCAATGATAATTCACCCCTCCACTTT. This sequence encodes CASSRGTGGSNDNSPLHF.

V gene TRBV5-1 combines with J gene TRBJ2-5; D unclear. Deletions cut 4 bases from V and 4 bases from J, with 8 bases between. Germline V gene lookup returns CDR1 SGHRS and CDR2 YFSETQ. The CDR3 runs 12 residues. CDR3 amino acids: CASSITGETQYF. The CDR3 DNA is TGCGCCAGCAGCATTACTGGAGAGACCCAGTACTTC.

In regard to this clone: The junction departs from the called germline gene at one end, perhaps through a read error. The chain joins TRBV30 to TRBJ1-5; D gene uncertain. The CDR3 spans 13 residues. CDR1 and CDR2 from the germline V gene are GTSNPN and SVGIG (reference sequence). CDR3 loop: CAWSVSSTQPQHF. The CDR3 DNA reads TGTGCCTGGAGTGTTTCTAGCACTCAGCCCCAGCATTTT.

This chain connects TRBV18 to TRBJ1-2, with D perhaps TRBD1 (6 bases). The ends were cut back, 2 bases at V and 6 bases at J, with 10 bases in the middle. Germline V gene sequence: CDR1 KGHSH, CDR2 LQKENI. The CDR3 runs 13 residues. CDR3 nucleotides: TGTGCCAGCTCACCATCGGGACAACATGGCTACACCTTC. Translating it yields CASSPSGQHGYTF.

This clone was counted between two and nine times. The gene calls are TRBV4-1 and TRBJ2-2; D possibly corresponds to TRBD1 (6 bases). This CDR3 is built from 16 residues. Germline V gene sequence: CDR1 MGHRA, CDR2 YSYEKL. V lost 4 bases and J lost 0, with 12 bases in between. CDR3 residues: CASSPQGTSNTGELFF. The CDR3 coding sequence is TGCGCCAGCAGCCCCCAGGGGACCTCGAACACCGGGGAGCTGTTTTTT.

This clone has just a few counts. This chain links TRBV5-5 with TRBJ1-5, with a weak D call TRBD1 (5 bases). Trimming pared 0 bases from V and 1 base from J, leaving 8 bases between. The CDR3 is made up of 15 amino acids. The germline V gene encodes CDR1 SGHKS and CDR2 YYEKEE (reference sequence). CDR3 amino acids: CASSLVAGSNQPQHF. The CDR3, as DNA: TGTGCCAGCAGCTTGGTAGCAGGGAGCAATCAGCCCCAGCATTTT.

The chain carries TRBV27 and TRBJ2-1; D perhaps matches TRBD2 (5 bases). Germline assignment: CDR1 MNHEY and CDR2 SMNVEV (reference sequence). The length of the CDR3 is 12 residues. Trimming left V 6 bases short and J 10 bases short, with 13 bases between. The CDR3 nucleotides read TGTGCCAGCAGCCTCCCGTCGGGGGAGCAGTTCTTC. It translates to CASSLPSGEQFF.

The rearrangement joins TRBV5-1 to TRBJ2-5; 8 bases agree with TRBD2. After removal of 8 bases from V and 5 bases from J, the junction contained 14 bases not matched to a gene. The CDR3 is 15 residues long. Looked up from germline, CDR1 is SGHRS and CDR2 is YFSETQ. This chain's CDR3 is CASFAGRGALETQYF. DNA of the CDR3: TGCGCCAGTTTTGCCGGGCGGGGGGCCCTGGAGACCCAGTACTTC.

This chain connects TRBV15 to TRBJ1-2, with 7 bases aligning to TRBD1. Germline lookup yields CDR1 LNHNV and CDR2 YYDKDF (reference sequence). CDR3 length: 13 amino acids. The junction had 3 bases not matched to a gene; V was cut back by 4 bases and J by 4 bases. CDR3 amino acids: CATSIGGAYGYTF. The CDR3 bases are TGTGCCACCAGCATAGGGGGCGCCTATGGCTACACCTTC.

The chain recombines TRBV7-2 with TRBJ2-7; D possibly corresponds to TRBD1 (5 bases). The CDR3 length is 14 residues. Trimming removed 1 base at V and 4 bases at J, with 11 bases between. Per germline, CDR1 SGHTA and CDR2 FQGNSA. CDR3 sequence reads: CASSLVGQGYEQYF. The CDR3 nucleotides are TGTGCCAGCAGCTTAGTTGGGCAGGGATACGAGCAGTACTTC.

This chain's CDR3 is CASTRATGGSETQYF. CDR3 sequence (DNA): TGTGCCAGCACCCGGGCGACAGGGGGTTCGGAGACCCAGTACTTC. This chain joins TRBV11-2 and TRBJ2-5; TRBD1 matches at 9 bases. The trim removed 7 bases at V and 5 bases at J, leaving 11 bases unmatched. The CDR3 covers 15 residues. Looked up from germline, CDR1 is SGHAT and CDR2 is FQNNGV.

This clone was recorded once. As DNA, the CDR3 is TGTGCCAGCAGCCTTAGCGGGAGGTCCTACGAGCAGTACTTC. This codes for CASSLSGRSYEQYF. The rearrangement uses TRBV3-1 (or the pseudogene TRBV3-2) and TRBJ2-7, with 10 bases that match TRBD2. V shed 4 bases, J shed 1 base, and the junction held 1 base outside the gene matches. CDR3 length: 14 residues. Germline loops: CDR1 LGHDT, CDR2 YNNKEL (reference sequence).

In DNA form, the CDR3 reads TGTGCCAGCAGGTCGGGGTCGGCCACCGTCGCTGAAGCTTTCTTT. Translating gives CASRSGSATVAEAFF. This sequence joins TRBV28 and TRBJ1-1; D is unclear. Trimming removed 6 bases from V and 6 bases from J, with 20 bases in between. The CDR3 extends over 15 amino acids. The germline CDR1 and CDR2 sequences are MDHEN and SYDVKM.

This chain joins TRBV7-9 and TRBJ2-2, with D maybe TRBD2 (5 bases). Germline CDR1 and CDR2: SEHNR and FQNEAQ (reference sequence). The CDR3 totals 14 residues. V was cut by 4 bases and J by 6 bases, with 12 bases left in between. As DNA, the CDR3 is TGTGCCAGCAGCTCAGGCGCTAGCCCCGGGGAGCTGTTTTTT. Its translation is CASSSGASPGELFF.

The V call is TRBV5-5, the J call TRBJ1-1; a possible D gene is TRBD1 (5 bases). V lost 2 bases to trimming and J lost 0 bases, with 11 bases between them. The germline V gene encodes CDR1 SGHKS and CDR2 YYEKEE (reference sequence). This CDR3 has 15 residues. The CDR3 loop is CASSFPQGMNTEAFF. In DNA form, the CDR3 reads TGTGCCAGCAGCTTCCCTCAGGGTATGAACACTGAAGCTTTCTTT.

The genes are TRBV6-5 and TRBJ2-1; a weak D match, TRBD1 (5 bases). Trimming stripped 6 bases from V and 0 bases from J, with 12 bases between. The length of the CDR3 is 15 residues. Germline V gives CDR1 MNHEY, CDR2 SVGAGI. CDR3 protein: CASSQGQSSYNEQFF. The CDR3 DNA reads TGTGCCAGCAGCCAGGGCCAGAGCTCCTACAATGAGCAGTTCTTC.